The 30 T cell receptor beta chains below were found in one sample sequenced in a study of blood T cell repertoires in COVID-19. The protocol was immunoSEQ multiplex PCR, while the TCRdb copy is restricted to in-frame clones and leaves out a portion. The repertoire consists of 250,000 to 400,000 clones, with roughly 89% occurring once and the leading ten covering around 4.8%. Specimen: PBMCs or T cells enriched from blood (not recorded which). The origin of the receptors is a man in his sixties who had recovered from COVID-19.

The V and J genes are TRBV6-5 and TRBJ1-5; D is perhaps TRBD1 (5 bases). Trimming took 2 bases from V and 11 from J, leaving 13 bases between them. There are 13 residues in the CDR3. In germline, CDR1 is MNHEY, CDR2 SVGAGI. The CDR3 DNA sequence: TGTGCCAGCAGTTACGACAGCCGGGCGGCCCAGCATTTT. Its protein is CASSYDSRAAQHF.

With respect to this clone: This same CDR3 is encoded by further DNA sequences in the sample. The chain links TRBV5-1 to TRBJ2-1; 8 bases align to TRBD2. CDR1 is SGHRS and CDR2 is YFSETQ in the germline V gene. The CDR3 consists of 15 residues. Trimming at V came to 1 base and at J to 2 bases, leaving 2 bases not matched to a gene. The CDR3 reads CASSLTSGTYNEQFF. DNA for the CDR3: TGCGCCAGCAGCTTGACTAGCGGTACCTACAATGAGCAGTTCTTC.

This clone was observed once. Other nucleotide sequences from this sample produce the same CDR3. The chain carries TRBV18 and TRBJ1-2; TRBD1 matches 10 bases. The trim removed 5 bases at V and 5 bases at J, leaving 2 bases unmatched. CDR1 KGHSH and CDR2 LQKENI come from the germline V gene. CDR3 length: 13 residues. CDR3 in DNA: TGTGCCAGCTCAGCGGGACAGGGGTATGGCTACACCTTC. This codes for CASSAGQGYGYTF.

The chain has TRBV3-1 (or the pseudogene TRBV3-2) and TRBJ1-5, with D unclear. Trimming pared 5 bases from V and 7 bases from J, leaving 18 bases between. Germline CDR1 is LGHDT and CDR2 is YNNKEL (reference sequence). CDR3 length: 15 amino acids. CDR3 DNA sequence: TGTGCCAGCAGCACGGCGGGGAGGGTCGGGCAGCCCCAGCATTTT. Its protein is CASSTAGRVGQPQHF.

Note on this clone: Other DNA variants within this sample encode the same CDR3. CDR3 coding DNA: TGTGCCAGCAGTTTCGGGGGGAACACTGAAGCTTTCTTT. Protein sequence: CASSFGGNTEAFF. The V and J genes are TRBV12-3 or TRBV12-4 and TRBJ1-1, with D perhaps TRBD1 (5 bases). This CDR3 region has 13 residues. V lost 3 bases, J lost 1 base, and 6 bases lay in between.

This chain links TRBV4-1 with TRBJ2-5, with TRBD1 identical over 7 bases. Germline loops: CDR1 MGHRA, CDR2 YSYEKL. Germline trimming cut 2 bases from V and 4 bases from J; bases unmatched to any gene: 4. This CDR3 region has 14 residues. The CDR3 sequence: CASSQTQGRETQYF. CDR3 nucleotide sequence: TGCGCCAGCAGCCAAACACAGGGGAGAGAGACCCAGTACTTC.

The genes are TRBV9 and TRBJ2-3; 14 positions agree with TRBD2. The CDR3 loop spans 19 amino acids. Trimming cost V 4 bases and J 0 bases; bases outside gene matches: 10. Germline CDR1 reads SGDLS; CDR2 reads YYNGEE. The CDR3 DNA is TGTGCCAGCAGCACAGGACTAGCGGGAGGTATGATTAGCACAGATACGCAGTATTTT. Translation: CASSTGLAGGMISTDTQYF.

This chain links TRBV9 with TRBJ1-6; D remains unclear. Trimming stripped 6 bases from V and 8 bases from J, with 9 bases between. CDR3 length: 12 residues. Germline assignment: CDR1 SGDLS and CDR2 YYNGEE. The CDR3 loop is CASNRRDSPLHF. The DNA for the CDR3 is TGTGCCAGCAATCGGAGGGATTCACCCCTCCACTTT.

The V and J genes are TRBV30 and TRBJ2-1; 14 positions match TRBD2. The CDR3 covers 16 residues. Germline assignment: CDR1 GTSNPN and CDR2 SVGIG (reference sequence). V lost 2 bases to trimming and J lost 8 bases; unmatched junction nucleotides: 8. CDR3 loop: CAWSSAGLAGGDEQFF. CDR3 nucleotide sequence: TGTGCCTGGAGTTCTGCCGGACTAGCGGGAGGCGATGAGCAGTTCTTC.

This rearrangement joins TRBV9 to TRBJ2-3; D perhaps matches TRBD1 (5 bases). The CDR3 totals 17 residues. The V gene lost 0 bases and the J gene lost 2 bases, with 16 bases spanning the gap. The V gene's germline CDR1 is SGDLS and CDR2 YYNGEE. The chain's CDR3 is CASSVGGNRKYTDTQYF. In nucleotides, the CDR3 is TGTGCCAGCAGCGTAGGGGGAAACAGGAAATACACAGATACGCAGTATTTT.

The CDR3 nucleotides read TGTGCCAGCAGTTTCTATGGCAGGCCATTGCATTTT. Its translation is CASSFYGRPLHF. This rearrangement joins TRBV28 to TRBJ1-5; no clear D gene. The germline CDR1 and CDR2 sequences are MDHEN and SYDVKM. The ends were cut back, 3 bases at V and 15 bases at J, with 15 bases in the middle. CDR3 length equals 12 residues.

The genes are TRBV7-3 and TRBJ2-3, with 7 bases aligning to TRBD1. The CDR3 has 16 residues. The trim removed 5 bases at V and 3 bases at J, leaving 11 bases unmatched. CDR1 and CDR2 from the germline V gene are SGHTA and FQGTGA. The CDR3 region is CASSPMSRGITDTQYF. DNA of the CDR3: TGTGCCAGCAGCCCGATGTCCAGGGGGATAACAGATACGCAGTATTTT. Drawing the rest from reference TRBV7-3 and TRBJ2-3, the complete variable domain is GAGVSQTPSNKVTEKGKYVELRCDPISGHTALYWYRQSLGQGPEFLIYFQGTGAADDSGLPNDRFFAVRPEGSVSTLKIQRTERGDSAVYLCASSPMSRGITDTQYFGPGTRLTVL.

The chain recombines TRBV11-3 with TRBJ2-2; TRBD2 agrees at 10 bases. The CDR3 is 18 amino acids. Germline values: CDR1 SGHNT, CDR2 YENEEA. After removal of 4 bases from V and 3 bases from J, the junction contained 11 bases not matched to a gene. CDR3 in DNA: TGTGCCAGCAGCTCCAAACCGAGGACTAGCGGACACACCGGGGAGCTGTTTTTT. This codes for CASSSKPRTSGHTGELFF.

V usage is TRBV29-1 and J usage is TRBJ2-3; TRBD2 is a possible D gene (7 bases). CDR3 length: 15 amino acids. Germline CDR1 SQVTM, CDR2 ANQGSEA. Deletions cut 6 bases from V and 6 bases from J, with 22 bases between. The CDR3 is CSVGRASGGGDTQYF. Here the CDR3 DNA reads TGCAGCGTCGGAAGGGCTAGCGGAGGGGGGGATACGCAGTATTTT.

V usage is TRBV6-6 and J usage is TRBJ2-5; D may be TRBD2 (6 bases). This CDR3 is built from 15 residues. V was cut by 2 bases and J by 2 bases, with 12 bases left in between. Germline loops: CDR1 MNHNY, CDR2 SVGAGI (reference sequence). CDR3 coding DNA: TGTGCCAGCAGTTACGCGAGCGGAGGGCAAGAGACCCAGTACTTC. Protein product: CASSYASGGQETQYF.

J is TRBJ2-1 and V is TRBV28, with TRBD2 identical over 9 bases. Germline V gives CDR1 MDHEN, CDR2 SYDVKM. The CDR3 extends over 16 amino acids. Trimming cost V 6 bases and J 4 bases; bases outside gene matches: 10. CDR3 amino acids: CASSAGGLADYNEQFF. CDR3 nucleotides: TGTGCCAGCAGCGCCGGGGGACTAGCAGATTACAATGAGCAGTTCTTC.

This rearrangement joins TRBV7-3 to TRBJ2-6; no firm D call. Trimming left V 2 bases short and J 0 bases short, with 5 bases between. Germline V lookup: CDR1 SGHTA, CDR2 FQGTGA. This CDR3 is built from 15 residues. CDR3: CASSLSISGANVLTF. DNA of the CDR3: TGTGCCAGCAGCTTATCCATCTCTGGGGCCAACGTCCTGACTTTC.

The chain recombines TRBV2 with TRBJ2-5; maybe TRBD2 (5 bases). V dropped 3 bases and J dropped 5 bases, with 13 bases sitting between them. Per the germline V gene, CDR1 is SNHLY and CDR2 is FYNNEI. The CDR3 length is 14 residues. CDR3 bases: TGTGCCAGCAGTGACGACTACAGCTGGGAGACCCAGTACTTC. It translates to CASSDDYSWETQYF. Combining the CDR3 with reference TRBV2 and TRBJ2-5 gives the whole variable domain EPEVTQTPSHQVTQMGQEVILRCVPISNHLYFYWYRQILGQKVEFLVSFYNNEISEKSEIFDDQFSVERPDGSNFTLKIRSTKLEDSAMYFCASSDDYSWETQYFGPGTRLLVL.

V usage is TRBV27 and J usage is TRBJ1-1; D uncertain. CDR1 MNHEY and CDR2 SMNVEV come from the germline V gene (reference sequence). V was pared by 10 bases and J by 1 base, with 13 bases between. There are 13 residues in the CDR3. CDR3 loop: CATSSIRNTEAFF. In DNA, the CDR3 is TGTGCCACCAGCAGTATACGGAACACTGAAGCTTTCTTT.

The chain recombines TRBV9 with TRBJ2-3; D uncertain. Germline lookup yields CDR1 SGDLS and CDR2 YYNGEE. V shed 4 bases and J shed 0 bases, with 15 bases lying between them. The CDR3 has 16 residues. The CDR3 region is CASSPRSTTSTDTQYF. CDR3 nucleotides: TGTGCCAGCAGCCCGCGTAGTACGACTAGCACAGATACGCAGTATTTT. The entire variable domain, with the rest obtained from reference TRBV9 and TRBJ2-3, is as follows: DSGVTQTPKHLITATGQRVTLRCSPRSGDLSVYWYQQSLDQGLQFLIQYYNGEERAKGNILERFSAQQFPDLHSELNLSSLELGDSALYFCASSPRSTTSTDTQYFGPGTRLTVL.

The chain has TRBV6-5 and TRBJ2-7; TRBD1 matches at 7 bases. The germline V gene encodes CDR1 MNHEY and CDR2 SVGAGI. This CDR3 comprises 13 residues. Trimming took 2 bases from V and 7 from J; bases not matched to a gene: 5. For the CDR3, the DNA is TGTGCCAGCAGTTACAGGGGGCCGGGGGAGCAGTACTTC. Its translation: CASSYRGPGEQYF.

The chain links TRBV7-2 to TRBJ1-3; 7 bases are shared with TRBD1. The CDR3 has 16 residues. Trimming removed 5 bases from V and 0 bases from J; junction bases left unmatched: 7. CDR1 and CDR2 (germline): SGHTA, FQGNSA. CDR3 sequence (DNA): TGTGCCAGCAGCCTAGGAGGGACAGTCTCTGGAAACACCATATATTTT. The encoded protein is CASSLGGTVSGNTIYF.

This chain joins TRBV11-2 and TRBJ2-7; D not resolved. V was shortened by 5 bases and J by 3 bases, with 11 bases between the two germline ends. Germline CDR1 and CDR2: SGHAT and FQNNGV. This CDR3 has 13 amino acids. The CDR3 region is CASSPSSVYEQYF. In DNA form, the CDR3 reads TGTGCCAGCAGCCCTAGTTCCGTCTACGAGCAGTACTTC.

The chain couples TRBV5-4 to TRBJ2-3; 12 bases match TRBD2. The CDR3 contains 15 residues. Trimming took 5 bases from V and 14 from J; bases not matched to a gene: 15. In germline, CDR1 is SGHNT, CDR2 YYREEE (reference sequence). The CDR3 sequence is CASSQHTLLAGGLYF. The DNA of the CDR3 is TGTGCCAGCAGTCAACACACTCTACTAGCGGGGGGCCTGTATTTT.

As regards this clone: This specimen includes other DNA sequences encoding the same CDR3. This chain links TRBV7-2 with TRBJ1-4, with 7 bases lining up with TRBD1. CDR1 SGHTA and CDR2 FQGNSA come from the germline V gene. The length of the CDR3 is 14 residues. Losses at the gene ends were 5 bases for V and 5 bases for J; bases not matched to a gene: 5. CDR3: CASSPTGANEKLFF. CDR3 nucleotide sequence: TGTGCCAGCAGCCCTACAGGGGCCAATGAAAAACTGTTTTTT.

The gene calls are TRBV27 and TRBJ2-7; maybe TRBD2 (5 bases). V lost 0 bases and J 6 bases, leaving 15 bases between the germline ends. From germline, CDR1 is MNHEY and CDR2 SMNVEV (reference sequence). The CDR3 contains 15 residues. Here the CDR3 DNA reads TGTGCCAGCAGTTTATCCGGCGGGCCTCGGGGCGAGCAGTACTTC. This codes for CASSLSGGPRGEQYF.

This chain connects TRBV11-2 to TRBJ2-7; 11 bases map to TRBD2. This CDR3 contains 16 residues. The ends lost 5 bases at V and 0 bases at J; junction bases unmatched: 6. The V gene's germline CDR1 is SGHAT and CDR2 FQNNGV. CDR3 in amino acids: CASSPLSGRGSYEQYF. The CDR3 bases are TGTGCCAGCAGCCCCCTTAGCGGGAGGGGCTCCTACGAGCAGTACTTC.

The V gene is TRBV18, the J gene TRBJ2-3; 12 bases align to TRBD2. The junction had 4 bases not matched to a gene; V was cut back by 3 bases and J by 3 bases. Germline V gene data show CDR1 as KGHSH and CDR2 as LQKENI. The CDR3 spans 16 residues. In DNA, the CDR3 is TGTGCCAGCTCACCCCGACTAGCGGGAGCAACAGATACGCAGTATTTT. Amino acids: CASSPRLAGATDTQYF. Looking up the rest from reference TRBV18 and TRBJ2-3 gives the full variable domain: NAGVMQNPRHLVRRRGQEARLRCSPMKGHSHVYWYRQLPEEGLKFMVYLQKENIIDESGMPKERFSAEFPKEGPSILRIQQVVRGDSAAYFCASSPRLAGATDTQYFGPGTRLTVL.

This chain uses TRBV28 with TRBJ2-3; D possibly corresponds to TRBD1 (6 bases). V gave up 3 bases and J gave up 0 bases, with 10 bases separating them. Per the germline V gene, CDR1 is MDHEN and CDR2 is SYDVKM. The CDR3 is 15 amino acids. The CDR3, as DNA: TGTGCCAGCAGTTTTCTGCAGGGGAGCACAGATACGCAGTATTTT. This translates into CASSFLQGSTDTQYF.

This chain connects TRBV28 to TRBJ2-1; D might be TRBD1 (6 bases). The CDR3 consists of 13 residues. The germline V gene encodes CDR1 MDHEN and CDR2 SYDVKM. V was pared by 10 bases and J by 12 bases, with 22 bases between. In nucleotides, the CDR3 is TGTGCCAACCTCGAGGGACACCCGATCCCGCAGTTCTTC. Translation gives CANLEGHPIPQFF.